This section outlines one T cell receptor beta chain sequence together with its context. Antigen: not known. The data are from a study of OX40 agonist ivuxolimab in advanced cancers. The overall study: Among those enrolled, mean age was 60 years (range about 23 to 90) and 82.7% were male.

V lost 3 bases to trimming and J lost 2 bases, with 10 bases between them. Germline CDR1 SNHLY, CDR2 FYNNEI. CDR3 size: 14 residues. Study-level points and caveats: At 0.1 to 3.0 mg/kg and by week 6, CD4+ and CD8+ T cells in the blood had expanded clonally. Antigen specificity remained undetermined for the expanded peripheral T cells. On average, CD8+ T cells had more expanded clones than CD4+.

The repertoire was sequenced with immunoSEQ multiplex PCR; TCRdb's copy has only in-frame clones and lacks some. The sample consists of 11,000 to 15,000 clones, roughly 71% of them appearing once. This chain connects TRBV2 to TRBJ1-1; D is ambiguous. This receptor was taken from an adult with an advanced solid tumor such as melanoma, head and neck, liver or kidney cancer. This sample comprised CD4+ or CD8+ T cells sorted from blood, obtained in a trial of the OX40 agonist ivuxolimab. DNA of the CDR3: TGTGCCAGCAGTGAGGCAGACCTTAACACTGAAGCTTTCTTT. It codes for CASSEADLNTEAFF.